These T cell receptor beta chains were read from a single sample in a study of cytomegalovirus exposure and HLA in healthy donors. TCRdb keeps only in-frame clones here, not all; method: immunoSEQ multiplex PCR. Here the sample spans more than 30,000 clones, around two thirds being singletons. The material sequenced was PBMCs. Source of these receptors: a man aged 25-45 years in good health and CMV-seronegative. Both conserved end residues are part of each CDR3. The D gene is left open where the match is weak. Size values are once, few and many counts, or a class for expanded clones, and some rows have none.

abundance | j_gene | d_gene | v_gene | CDR3nt | CDR3aa
once | TRBJ1-2 | . | TRBV30 | TGTGCCTGGAGTGTGGGGAGGGGAGGGTATGGCTACACCTTC | CAWSVGRGGYGYTF
few | TRBJ1-3 | . | TRBV4-2 | TGTGCCAGCAGCCAGTCAAAGATGGGGAGTTCTGGAAACACCATATATTTT | CASSQSKMGSSGNTIYF
. | TRBJ2-7 | . | TRBV5-5 | TGTGCCAGCAGCCTAACACAGGGTCCCCACGAGCAGTACTTC | CASSLTQGPHEQYF
. | TRBJ2-6 | . | TRBV7-9 | TGTGCCAGCAGCAAAGGGGATGGGGCCAACGTCCTGACTTTC | CASSKGDGANVLTF
. | TRBJ1-2 | . | TRBV19 | TGTGCCAGTAGTATCCCCTCGTCGTCCGGGAGCTACACCTTC | CASSIPSSSGSYTF
. | TRBJ2-1 | . | TRBV6-5 | TGTGCCAGCAACACCGGGCGGGGGCTTAACAATGAGCAGTTCTTC | CASNTGRGLNNEQFF
. | TRBJ2-5 | TRBD2 | TRBV28 | TGTGCCAGCAGTCGGACTAGCGGGAGGTGGGAGACCCAGTACTTC | CASSRTSGRWETQYF
. | TRBJ2-2 | . | TRBV6-1 | TGTGCCAGCAGTGGTGGGCCTACCCCCACCGGGGAGCTGTTTTTT | CASSGGPTPTGELFF
. | TRBJ2-3 | TRBD2 | TRBV9 | TGTGCCAGCAGCGTAGGGCGGGGGGGCGTGAGCACAGATACGCAGTATTTT | CASSVGRGGVSTDTQYF
few | TRBJ1-5 | . | TRBV6-6 | TGTGCCAGCAGTCTATCCGGGCAGGGTGGCAATCAGCCCCAGCATTTT | CASSLSGQGGNQPQHF
. | TRBJ2-3 | . | TRBV5-4 | TGTGCCAGCAGCTTGGCCAGAGGCGGAACAGATACGCAGTATTTT | CASSLARGGTDTQYF
. | TRBJ2-1 | TRBD2 | TRBV14 | TGTGCCAGCAGCCAATTGGGGGGGTACAATGAGCAGTTCTTC | CASSQLGGYNEQFF
few | TRBJ2-7 | . | TRBV5-8 | TGTGCCAGCAGCTTGGGACACTCTCTGATGAACGAGCAGTACTTC | CASSLGHSLMNEQYF
. | TRBJ1-1 | TRBD1 | TRBV9 | TGTGCCAGCAGTAGGGGGCACCGTGAGGGAGGCGCGGTGAACACTGAAGCTTTCTTT | CASSRGHREGGAVNTEAFF
medium-sized | TRBJ1-2 | . | TRBV30 | TGTGCCTGGAGACAGGGAGACGGCTACACCTTC | CAWRQGDGYTF
. | TRBJ2-2 | . | TRBV18 | TGTGCCAGCTCTGAGGACAGCTACGCCGGGGAGCTGTTTTTT | CASSEDSYAGELFF
. | TRBJ2-6 | . | TRBV6-6 | TGTGCCAGCAGCCCAGGCTCTGGGGCCAACGTCCTGACTTTC | CASSPGSGANVLTF
. | TRBJ2-7 | . | TRBV6-1 | TGTGCCAGCAGTAAAGCTCTACAGGGCCACGAGCAGTACTTC | CASSKALQGHEQYF
. | TRBJ2-4 | . | TRBV2 | TGTGCCAGCAGTGAACAGGGTCGGTTAGCCAAAAACATTCAGTACTTC | CASSEQGRLAKNIQYF
. | TRBJ2-3 | TRBD1 | TRBV11-1 | TGTGCCAGCAGCCTATGGGGCACAGGGGTTGATACGCAGTATTTT | CASSLWGTGVDTQYF
. | TRBJ2-6 | . | TRBV5-1 | TGCGCCAGCAGCTTGGGCCCGTCGGCTGGGGCCAACGTCCTGACTTTC | CASSLGPSAGANVLTF
. | TRBJ2-5 | TRBD1 | TRBV7-3 | TGTGCCAGCAGTAAAGGGGGCAGCGAGACCCAGTACTTC | CASSKGGSETQYF
. | TRBJ1-1 | . | TRBV4-2 | TGTGCCAGCACGGAGGGCCAAACGACCACTGAAGCTTTCTTT | CASTEGQTTTEAFF
. | TRBJ1-1 | TRBD1 | TRBV6-5 | TGTGCCAGCAGTTCCCCTCCGACAGGGCCTGAAGCTTTCTTT | CASSSPPTGPEAFF
. | TRBJ2-2 | TRBD2 | TRBV19 | TGTGCCAGTAGTACCGGACTAGCGGGAGTTTCGGAGCTGTTTTTT | CASSTGLAGVSELFF
. | TRBJ1-1 | TRBD1 | TRBV5-5 | TGTGCCAGCAGCTTCCAGGGGGCCCAACTTGAAGCTTTCTTT | CASSFQGAQLEAFF
. | TRBJ2-7 | TRBD1 | TRBV28 | TGTGCCACCGGGACAGGGGCGTACGAGCAGTACTTC | CATGTGAYEQYF
. | TRBJ2-7 | TRBD2 | TRBV7-3 | TGTGCCAGCAGCTTAACCGGGCCGGGACTAGTGGACTACGAGCAGTACTTC | CASSLTGPGLVDYEQYF
. | TRBJ2-1 | . | TRBV14 | TGTGCCAGCAGCCCGGGGGAGAGCTCCTACAATGAGCAGTTCTTC | CASSPGESSYNEQFF
. | TRBJ1-2 | TRBD1 | TRBV29-1 | TGCAGCGTTGTCCAAGGACAGGGGGCCCCTAACTATGGCTACCCCTTC | CSVVQGQGAPNYGYPF
. | TRBJ2-5 | TRBD2 | TRBV4-2 | TGTGCCAGCAGCCAGGAGGGCGGGAGAGAAGAGACCCAGTACTTC | CASSQEGGREETQYF
few | TRBJ2-3 | . | TRBV6-5 | TGTGCCAGCAGGAACTATGGACACACAGATACGCAGTATTTT | CASRNYGHTDTQYF
. | TRBJ1-1 | . | TRBV4-1 | TGCGCCAGCAGCCAAGTAATGAACACTGAAGCTTTCTTT | CASSQVMNTEAFF